The T cell receptor beta chain described here comes from a study of persistence of HIV-infected CD4 T cells. Notes on the study in general: Compared with CD3/CD28-stimulated cells, CMV- and Gag-responding cells showed lower TCRbeta richness.

The stimulus was an HIV-1 Gag 15-mer peptide pool, 0.85 to 1 ug/peptide/mL. CD40L-negative CD69-negative CD45RO-high memory CD4+ T cells were sorted as populations depleted of antigen-responding cells. This was the immunoSEQ version 4 assay in survey mode. TCRdb's table, derived via immunoSEQ multiplex PCR, lists solely in-frame clones and lacks some. This table holds about 64,000 clones, about 81% found once. About this clone itself: Its matching antigen is unknown.

Sequencing was performed on CD4+ T cells sorted from PBMCs after roughly 20-hour stimulation, taken from a patient who received antiretroviral therapy. This TCR came from an adult man with HIV who was CMV-seropositive.

The chain's CDR3 is CASSEFNQPQHF. The CDR3 bases are TGTGCCAGCAGTGAGTTTAATCAGCCCCAGCATTTT. The chain joins TRBV6-1 to TRBJ1-5; unclear D gene. The CDR3 extends over 12 amino acids. Trimming shortened V by 3 bases and J by 4 bases, and 4 bases separated the two germline ends. Germline CDR1 MNHNS, CDR2 SASEGT.